This T cell receptor beta chain appears in the sequencing data of a study of identical twins. TCRdb processed the 5' RACE reads anew with MiXCR; each CDR3 protein has one entry. The data show 520,000 or so distinct CDR3 sequences, with roughly a fifth seen just once and 0.75% to 0.95% held by the top ten. Trimming removed 1 base from V and 1 base from J, with 13 bases in between. This CDR3 has 15 residues. Germline V gene lookup returns CDR1 DFQATT and CDR2 SNEGSKA (reference sequence). This sample also belongs to another study, concerning T cells expressing NK-cell markers.

Sequenced material: CD4+ T cells sorted from blood. The sequence was collected from a woman younger than 30 in good health. This chain connects TRBV20-1 to TRBJ2-5; the D gene is possibly TRBD1 (6 bases). This chain's CDR3 is CSARGDRLRQETQYF. The DNA of the CDR3 is TGCAGTGCTAGAGGAGACAGGCTGCGCCAAGAGACCCAGTACTTC.